These T cell receptor beta chains were read from a single sample in a study of T cell responses to AZD1222 COVID-19 vaccine. The assay was immunoSEQ multiplex PCR, and TCRdb's table has in-frame clones only and misses some. The sample yields 45,000 to 55,000 clones, around 80% seen once. The specimen was peripheral blood, collected on day 0 of AZD1222 vaccination. All receptors derive from an adult in good health. Each CDR3 is given with its conserved first and last residue. Each record gives: clone size, D gene, V gene, CDR3 length, J gene, CDR3 protein, CDR3 DNA. The D gene is left open where the match is weak. Clone size, where shown, is once, few, many, or a class for clones that have expanded.

.	.	TRBV19	14	TRBJ1-4	CASSTGATNEKLFF	TGTGCCAGTAGTACGGGGGCCACTAATGAAAAACTGTTTTTT
.	.	TRBV5-4	14	TRBJ1-3	CASSLAGSGNTIYF	TGTGCCAGCAGCTTGGCGGGGAGTGGAAACACCATATATTTT
.	.	TRBV11-2	14	TRBJ2-3	CASSLGVGTDTQYF	TGTGCCAGCAGCCTAGGGGTGGGCACAGATACGCAGTATTTT
.	TRBD2	TRBV9	16	TRBJ2-1	CASSVDVAGTYNEQFF	TGTGCCAGCAGCGTAGATGTAGCGGGGACCTACAATGAGCAGTTCTTC
.	TRBD2	TRBV2	16	TRBJ2-3	CASSGLGLARADTQYF	TGTGCCAGCAGCGGCCTAGGACTAGCGAGGGCAGATACGCAGTATTTT
few	.	TRBV19	17	TRBJ2-4	CASSIGGQHHTRNIQYF	TGTGCCAGTAGTATCGGGGGACAGCACCACACTAGAAACATTCAGTACTTC
.	.	TRBV5-6	15	TRBJ2-3	CASSFRALGTDTQYF	TGTGCCAGCAGCTTCCGGGCTCTCGGAACAGATACGCAGTATTTT
.	TRBD1	TRBV19	15	TRBJ2-7	CASSPRTGGPYEQYF	TGTGCCAGTAGTCCCCGGACAGGGGGCCCCTACGAGCAGTACTTC
.	TRBD1	TRBV13	15	TRBJ1-2	CASSLGQGMSYGYTF	TGTGCCAGCAGCTTAGGACAGGGGATGAGCTATGGCTACACCTTC
.	.	TRBV10-1	11	TRBJ2-1	CASSDRYEQFF	TGCGCCAGCAGTGATAGGTATGAGCAGTTCTTC
.	TRBD2	TRBV2	16	TRBJ2-1	CASSAGTSGVHNEQFF	TGTGCCAGCAGTGCCGGGACTAGCGGGGTTCACAATGAGCAGTTCTTC
.	TRBD2	TRBV11-2	17	TRBJ2-1	CASSLAVGAGAYNEQFF	TGTGCCAGCAGCTTAGCCGTAGGAGCGGGAGCCTACAATGAGCAGTTCTTC
.	TRBD1	TRBV25-1	16	TRBJ1-1	CASSEHLIGGQGGAFF	TGTGCCAGCAGTGAACACCTAATTGGGGGACAGGGGGGAGCTTTCTTT
.	TRBD2	TRBV6-5	14	TRBJ2-5	CASAEILAGETQYF	TGTGCCAGCGCCGAAATACTAGCGGGAGAGACCCAGTACTTC
once	.	TRBV4-1	15	TRBJ2-7	CASSQVDSATYEQYF	TGCGCCAGCAGCCAAGTTGACAGTGCCACCTACGAGCAGTACTTC
few	.	TRBV29-1	12	TRBJ1-1	CSVVTENTEAFF	TGCAGCGTTGTTACGGAGAACACTGAAGCTTTCTTT
.	.	TRBV10-1	14	TRBJ2-7	CASSDEDSPYEQYF	TGCGCCAGCAGTGACGAGGACAGCCCCTACGAGCAGTACTTC
.	.	TRBV24-1	14	TRBJ2-1	CATSQRFEGNEQFF	TGTGCCACCAGTCAGCGATTTGAGGGCAATGAGCAGTTCTTC
.	.	TRBV5-1	12	TRBJ1-3	CASSLPENTIYF	TGCGCCAGCAGCTTGCCAGAGAACACCATATATTTT
.	TRBD1	TRBV5-1	16	TRBJ1-1	CASSLAPGQGNTEAFF	TGCGCCAGCAGCTTGGCTCCGGGACAGGGTAACACTGAAGCTTTCTTT
.	.	TRBV18	15	TRBJ1-6	CASSPRETADSPLHF	TGTGCCAGCTCACCACGTGAGACAGCGGATTCACCCCTCCACTTT
.	.	TRBV19	15	TRBJ2-3	CASSLRITSTDTQYF	TGTGCCAGTAGTTTACGGATTACTAGCACAGATACGCAGTATTTT
few	.	TRBV19	13	TRBJ1-4	CASTRTGNEKLFF	TGTGCCAGTACCCGGACGGGGAATGAAAAACTGTTTTTT
.	TRBD2	TRBV5-1	15	TRBJ2-1	CASSLVSGVSNEQFF	TGCGCCAGCAGCTTGGTCAGCGGGGTTAGCAATGAGCAGTTCTTC
.	.	TRBV29-1	10	TRBJ1-1	CSAESGGAFF	TGCAGCGCTGAGTCCGGGGGAGCTTTCTTT
few	TRBD2	TRBV9	18	TRBJ2-1	CASSVATGGAGVGNEQFF	TGTGCCAGCAGCGTAGCTACTGGGGGAGCGGGAGTCGGTAATGAGCAGTTCTTC
once	.	TRBV6-5	14	TRBJ2-2	CASRGTSWTGELFF	TGTGCCAGCAGAGGAACTAGTTGGACCGGGGAGCTGTTTTTT
.	.	TRBV6-9	14	TRBJ1-2	CATMSGLYNYGYTF	TGTGCCACCATGTCTGGCCTTTATAACTATGGCTACACCTTC
.	.	TRBV5-4	14	TRBJ2-7	CASSLDRATYEQYF	TGTGCCAGCAGCTTGGACAGGGCCACCTACGAGCAGTACTTC
.	.	TRBV7-8	14	TRBJ1-2	CASSASDYYYGYTF	TGTGCCAGCAGCGCAAGCGACTACTACTATGGCTACACCTTC
.	.	TRBV5-1	17	TRBJ2-5	CASSREVSWGPPETQYF	TGCGCCAGCAGCCGGGAGGTCAGCTGGGGGCCCCCAGAGACCCAGTACTTC
.	.	TRBV12-2	17	TRBJ1-3	CASRSPGQGMSGNTIYF	TGTGCAAGTCGCTCGCCGGGACAGGGAATGTCTGGAAACACCATATATTTT
.	.	TRBV10-3	16	TRBJ1-1	CAISESNYGSGTEAFF	TGTGCCATCAGTGAGTCGAATTACGGGAGTGGCACTGAAGCTTTCTTT
.	TRBD1	TRBV29-1	14	TRBJ2-7	CSVAGTGGTYEQYF	TGCAGCGTTGCCGGGACAGGGGGCACCTACGAGCAGTACTTC
.	TRBD1	TRBV19	14	TRBJ1-1	CASGQGPMNTEAFF	TGTGCCAGTGGACAGGGGCCAATGAACACTGAAGCTTTCTTT
.	TRBD2	TRBV7-2	15	TRBJ2-2	CASSSLAGISGELFF	TGTGCCAGCAGCTCACTAGCGGGGATCTCCGGGGAGCTGTTTTTT
once	TRBD1	TRBV18	14	TRBJ2-7	CASKRQGTSYEQYF	TGTGCCAGCAAAAGACAGGGGACTTCCTACGAGCAGTACTTC
few	TRBD1	TRBV6-5	16	TRBJ2-7	CASSYSAGTGWYEQYF	TGTGCCAGCAGTTACTCGGCCGGGACAGGGTGGTACGAGCAGTACTTC
.	TRBD2	TRBV19	20	TRBJ2-2	CASSIFAQRRGGGPTGELFF	TGTGCCAGTAGTATCTTTGCCCAACGAAGGGGCGGGGGACCTACCGGGGAGCTGTTTTTT
.	.	TRBV5-1	13	TRBJ2-5	CASSLVGVETQYF	TGCGCCAGCAGCTTGGTGGGTGTGGAGACCCAGTACTTC
.	TRBD1	TRBV27	14	TRBJ1-2	CASRGPGQIYGYTF	TGTGCCAGCAGAGGTCCGGGACAGATCTATGGCTACACCTTC
.	TRBD1	TRBV19	18	TRBJ1-5	CASTGWTGSHYSNQPQHF	TGTGCCAGTACCGGTTGGACAGGGAGTCATTATAGCAATCAGCCCCAGCATTTT
.	TRBD2	TRBV7-6	15	TRBJ2-7	CASSLSGDVYAEQYF	TGTGCCAGCAGCCTAAGCGGGGACGTCTATGCCGAGCAGTACTTC
once	.	TRBV27	13	TRBJ1-5	CASSLSRDQPQHF	TGTGCCAGCAGTTTATCGCGTGATCAGCCCCAGCATTTT
.	.	TRBV6-5	12	TRBJ1-1	CASTEGYTEAFF	TGTGCCAGCACGGAGGGGTACACTGAAGCTTTCTTT
.	TRBD2	TRBV4-2	19	TRBJ2-5	CASSQGVGLAGGSQETQYF	TGTGCCAGCAGCCAAGGGGTCGGGCTAGCGGGGGGGTCCCAAGAGACCCAGTACTTC
once	.	TRBV9	14	TRBJ1-2	CASSVDSRVSGYTF	TGTGCCAGCAGCGTAGACTCCAGGGTCAGTGGCTACACCTTC